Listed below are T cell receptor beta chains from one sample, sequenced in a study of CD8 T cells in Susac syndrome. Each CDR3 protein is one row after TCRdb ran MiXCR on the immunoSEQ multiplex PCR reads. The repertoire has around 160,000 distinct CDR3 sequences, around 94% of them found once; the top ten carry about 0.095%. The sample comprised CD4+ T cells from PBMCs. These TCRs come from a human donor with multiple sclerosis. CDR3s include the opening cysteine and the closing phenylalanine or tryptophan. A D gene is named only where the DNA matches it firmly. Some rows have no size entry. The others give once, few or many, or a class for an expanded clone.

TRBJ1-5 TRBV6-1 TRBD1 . CASTGQGGNQPQHF TGTGCCAGCACGGGGCAGGGGGGAAATCAGCCCCAGCATTTT
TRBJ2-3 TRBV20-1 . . CSARVPGTGLADTQYF TGCAGTGCTAGAGTTCCGGGGACCGGGCTGGCAGATACGCAGTATTTT
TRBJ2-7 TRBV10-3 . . CAISGLAQSSYEQYF TGTGCCATCAGTGGTCTAGCGCAGAGCTCCTACGAGCAGTACTTC
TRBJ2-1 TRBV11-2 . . CASSSGLPSYNEQFF TGTGCCAGCAGCTCTGGACTACCTTCCTACAATGAGCAGTTCTTC
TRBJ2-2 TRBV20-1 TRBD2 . CSATHTSGRGVGGTGELFF TGCAGTGCTACCCACACTAGCGGGAGAGGGGTCGGGGGCACCGGGGAGCTGTTTTTT
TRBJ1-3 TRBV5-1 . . CASSLEGTGLRNTIYF TGCGCCAGCAGCTTGGAAGGAACAGGGCTGCGGAACACCATATATTTT
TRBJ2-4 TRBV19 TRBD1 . CASSIQGDKNIQYF TGTGCCAGTAGTATACAGGGGGACAAAAACATTCAGTACTTC
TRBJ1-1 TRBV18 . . CASSPVKGKDTEAFF TGTGCCAGCTCACCAGTTAAGGGGAAGGATACTGAAGCTTTCTTT
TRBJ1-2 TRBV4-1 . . CASSPTRGAPGYTF TGCGCCAGCAGCCCTACAAGGGGGGCGCCTGGCTACACCTTC
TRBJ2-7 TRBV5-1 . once CASSFIGGEQYF TGCGCCAGCAGCTTTATCGGGGGCGAGCAGTACTTC
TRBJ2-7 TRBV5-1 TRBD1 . CASSSTGALNYEQYF TGCGCCAGCAGCTCGACAGGGGCCCTTAACTACGAGCAGTACTTC
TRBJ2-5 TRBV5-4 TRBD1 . CASSSGSDRGGETQYF TGTGCCAGCAGCTCCGGGTCCGACAGGGGAGGTGAGACCCAGTACTTC
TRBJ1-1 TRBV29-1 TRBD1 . CSVRQGVTEAFF TGCAGCGTCCGACAGGGCGTCACTGAAGCTTTCTTT
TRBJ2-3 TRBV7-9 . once CASSPQMTSYTQYF TGTGCCAGCAGCCCGCAGATGACGTCATATACGCAGTATTTT
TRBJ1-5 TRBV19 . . CASSLGRNNQPQHF TGTGCCAGTAGCTTAGGGCGGAACAATCAGCCCCAGCATTTT
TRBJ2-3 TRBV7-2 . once CASRAGSTDTQYF TGTGCCAGCCGGGCAGGGAGCACAGATACGCAGTATTTT
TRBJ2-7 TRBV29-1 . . CSAQGPSYEQYF TGCAGCGCACAGGGCCCCTCCTACGAGCAGTACTTC
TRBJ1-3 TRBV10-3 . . CAISESKAALSGNTIYF TGTGCCATCAGTGAGTCGAAAGCGGCACTATCTGGAAACACCATATATTTT
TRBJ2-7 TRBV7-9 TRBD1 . CASSLPLGTGIHEQYF TGTGCCAGCAGCTTGCCCCTCGGGACAGGGATCCACGAGCAGTACTTC
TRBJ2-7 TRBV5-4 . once CASSLAGVDREQYF TGTGCCAGCAGCTTGGCCGGTGTGGACCGCGAGCAGTACTTC
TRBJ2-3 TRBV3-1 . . CASSRLESYDTQYF TGTGCCAGCAGCCGACTTGAATCTTACGATACGCAGTATTTT
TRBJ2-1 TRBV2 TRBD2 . CASSSTSGSFSEQFF TGTGCCAGCAGTAGCACTAGCGGGAGTTTCAGTGAGCAGTTCTTC
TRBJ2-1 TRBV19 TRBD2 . CAVGLAALNEQFF TGTGCCGTGGGACTAGCGGCACTCAATGAGCAGTTCTTC
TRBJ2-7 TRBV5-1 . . CASSLARPVRYEQYF TGCGCCAGCAGCTTGGCCCGTCCTGTTAGATACGAGCAGTACTTC
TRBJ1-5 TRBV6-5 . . CASRRAGNQPQHF TGTGCCAGCCGCAGGGCCGGCAATCAGCCCCAGCATTTT
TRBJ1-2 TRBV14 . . CASSQGLEGGYTF TGTGCCAGCAGCCAAGGCTTGGAAGGCGGCTACACCTTC
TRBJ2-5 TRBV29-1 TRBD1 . CSVEKDRGSETQYF TGCAGCGTTGAAAAGGACAGGGGGTCGGAGACCCAGTACTTC
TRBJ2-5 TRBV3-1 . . CASSQAGPRGTQYF TGTGCCAGCAGCCAAGCGGGCCCCCGAGGGACCCAGTACTTC
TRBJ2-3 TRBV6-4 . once CASSETGGTDTQYF TGTGCCAGCAGTGAAACAGGAGGCACAGATACGCAGTATTTT
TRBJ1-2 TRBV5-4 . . CASSFEDRKGYGYTF TGTGCCAGCAGCTTCGAGGATCGAAAGGGCTATGGCTACACCTTC
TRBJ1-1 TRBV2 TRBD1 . CASSGTGADTEAFF TGTGCCAGCAGTGGGACAGGGGCGGACACTGAAGCTTTCTTT
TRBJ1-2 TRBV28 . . CASSTFSSGGENYGYTF TGTGCCAGCAGTACTTTCTCGTCCGGGGGAGAAAACTATGGCTACACCTTC
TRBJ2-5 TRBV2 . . CASSERDSQYF TGTGCCAGCAGTGAACGGGACTCTCAGTACTTC
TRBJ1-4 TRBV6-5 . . CASSAREREKLFF TGTGCCAGCAGTGCCAGGGAACGGGAAAAACTGTTTTTT
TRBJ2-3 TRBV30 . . CAWSVGVGSDTQYF TGTGCCTGGAGTGTAGGGGTGGGCTCCGATACGCAGTATTTT
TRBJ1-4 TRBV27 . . CASSLTARAEEKLFF TGTGCCAGCAGTCTAACGGCCAGGGCTGAAGAAAAACTGTTTTTT
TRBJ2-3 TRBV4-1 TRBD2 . CASSQGSSGSIDTQYF TGCGCCAGCAGCCAAGGGAGTAGCGGGAGTATTGATACGCAGTATTTT
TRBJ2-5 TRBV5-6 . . CASSLGTHQETQYF TGTGCCAGCAGCTTGGGGACACACCAAGAGACCCAGTACTTC
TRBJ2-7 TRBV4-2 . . CASSVLRDTLYEQYF TGTGCCAGCAGCGTACTGCGGGACACCCTCTACGAGCAGTACTTC
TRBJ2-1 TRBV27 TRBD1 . CASSLLTGGNNEQFF TGTGCCAGCAGTTTACTCACAGGGGGAAACAATGAGCAGTTCTTC
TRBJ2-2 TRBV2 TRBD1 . CASRTAGTGNTGELFF TGTGCCAGCAGAACTGCCGGGACAGGAAACACCGGGGAGCTGTTTTTT
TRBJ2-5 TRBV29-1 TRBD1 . CSVPGTGGIETQYF TGCAGCGTCCCTGGGACAGGGGGAATTGAGACCCAGTACTTC
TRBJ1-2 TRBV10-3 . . CAISINRDQLDGYTF TGTGCCATCAGTATTAACAGGGACCAACTGGATGGCTACACCTTC
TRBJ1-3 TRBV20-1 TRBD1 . CSANRDRDPNTIYF TGCAGTGCTAACCGGGACAGGGATCCGAACACCATATATTTT
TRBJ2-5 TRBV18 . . CASSPGTGVGETQYF TGTGCCAGCTCACCAGGAACAGGCGTAGGAGAGACCCAGTACTTC
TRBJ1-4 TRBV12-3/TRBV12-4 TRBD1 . CASSFRRGRGEKLFF TGTGCCAGCAGTTTTAGGAGGGGGCGAGGTGAAAAACTGTTTTTT
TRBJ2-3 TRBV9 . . CASSGRPPEKDTQYF TGTGCCAGCAGCGGAAGACCGCCCGAGAAGGATACGCAGTATTTT
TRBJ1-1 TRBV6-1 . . CAALTNTEAFF TGTGCCGCGTTAACGAACACTGAAGCTTTCTTT
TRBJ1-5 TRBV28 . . CASSLVTADSNQPQHF TGTGCCAGCAGTTTAGTGACAGCGGATAGCAATCAGCCCCAGCATTTT
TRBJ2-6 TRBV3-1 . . CASSPLAGVSGANVLTF TGTGCCAGCAGCCCATTGGCAGGAGTTTCTGGGGCCAACGTCCTGACTTTC
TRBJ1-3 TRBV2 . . CASSVQRAGNTIYF TGTGCCAGCAGTGTTCAAAGGGCTGGAAACACCATATATTTT
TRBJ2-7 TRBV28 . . CASSPPRVWGSYEQYF TGTGCCAGCAGTCCCCCCCGGGTGTGGGGATCATACGAGCAGTACTTC
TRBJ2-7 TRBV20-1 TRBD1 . CSARPGTGTKEQYF TGCAGTGCTAGACCTGGGACAGGGACTAAGGAGCAGTACTTC